The clone carrying this TCR beta chain was observed a few times. No antigen is known for it. V shed 0 bases and J shed 4 bases, with 3 bases lying between them. This CDR3 spans 12 amino acids. Germline loops: CDR1 SEHNR, CDR2 FQNEAQ (reference sequence). Sequencing libraries made from TCR beta cDNA carried unique molecular identifiers. Around 500,000 cDNA molecules were obtained per 1 to 10 million input T cells. TCRdb processed the PCR reads anew with MiXCR; each CDR3 protein has one entry. The table records about 170,000 distinct CDR3 sequences, about 32% of them present only once. The data derive from a study of post-analysis software for immune sequencing data. Study in general: Included courses were relapsing-remitting and secondary progressive multiple sclerosis; progressive-relapsing multiple sclerosis was also included. Findings and limits, study-wide: With TRBV5-6, TRBV5-1 and TRBV20-1 included, about 5 TRBV segments were more frequent in patients than in controls. Those samples that were prepared in the same batch co-clustered strongly by F measure. Diversity measured as normalized Chao1 was significantly lower in multiple sclerosis patients than in controls.

The sequence came from a girl aged 5-17 years with multiple sclerosis. The chain recombines TRBV7-9 with TRBJ1-1; D is unclear. Sequencing was carried out using blood. In DNA form, the CDR3 reads TGTGCCAGCAGCTTAGCGATCACTGAAGCTTTCTTT. Translation gives CASSLAITEAFF. Looking up the rest from reference TRBV7-9 and TRBJ1-1 gives the full variable domain: DTGVSQNPRHKITKRGQNVTFRCDPISEHNRLYWYRQTLGQGPEFLTYFQNEAQLEKSRLLSDRFSAERPKGSFSTLEIQRTEQGDSAMYLCASSLAITEAFFGQGTRLTVV.